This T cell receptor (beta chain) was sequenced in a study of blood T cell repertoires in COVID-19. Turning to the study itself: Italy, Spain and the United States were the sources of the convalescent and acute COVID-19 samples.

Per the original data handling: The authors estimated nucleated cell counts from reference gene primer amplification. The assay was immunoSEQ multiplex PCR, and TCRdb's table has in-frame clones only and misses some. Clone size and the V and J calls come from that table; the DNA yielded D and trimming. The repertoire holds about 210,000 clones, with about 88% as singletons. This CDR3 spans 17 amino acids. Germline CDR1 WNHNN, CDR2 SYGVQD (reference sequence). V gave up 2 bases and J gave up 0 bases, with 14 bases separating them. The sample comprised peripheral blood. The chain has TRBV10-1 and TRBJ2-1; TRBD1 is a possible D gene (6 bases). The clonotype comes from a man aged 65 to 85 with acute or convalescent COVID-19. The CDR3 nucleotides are TGCGCCAGCAGTGAGAACAGGGTTCCCGTCTCCTACAATGAGCAGTTCTTC. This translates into CASSENRVPVSYNEQFF.